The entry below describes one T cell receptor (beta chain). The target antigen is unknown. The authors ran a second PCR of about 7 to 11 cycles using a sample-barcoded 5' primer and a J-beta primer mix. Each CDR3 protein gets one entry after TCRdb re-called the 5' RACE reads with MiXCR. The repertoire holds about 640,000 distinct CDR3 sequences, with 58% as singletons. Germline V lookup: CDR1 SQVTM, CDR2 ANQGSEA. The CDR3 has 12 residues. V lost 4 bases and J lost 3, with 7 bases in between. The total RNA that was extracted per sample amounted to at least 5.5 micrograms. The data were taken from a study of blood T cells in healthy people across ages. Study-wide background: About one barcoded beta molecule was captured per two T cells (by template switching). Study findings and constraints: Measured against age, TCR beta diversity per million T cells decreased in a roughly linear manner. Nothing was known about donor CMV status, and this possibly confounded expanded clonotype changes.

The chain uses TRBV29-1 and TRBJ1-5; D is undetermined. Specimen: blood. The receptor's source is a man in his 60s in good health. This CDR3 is CSVGALNQPQHF. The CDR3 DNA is TGCAGCGTTGGGGCCCTCAATCAGCCCCAGCATTTT.